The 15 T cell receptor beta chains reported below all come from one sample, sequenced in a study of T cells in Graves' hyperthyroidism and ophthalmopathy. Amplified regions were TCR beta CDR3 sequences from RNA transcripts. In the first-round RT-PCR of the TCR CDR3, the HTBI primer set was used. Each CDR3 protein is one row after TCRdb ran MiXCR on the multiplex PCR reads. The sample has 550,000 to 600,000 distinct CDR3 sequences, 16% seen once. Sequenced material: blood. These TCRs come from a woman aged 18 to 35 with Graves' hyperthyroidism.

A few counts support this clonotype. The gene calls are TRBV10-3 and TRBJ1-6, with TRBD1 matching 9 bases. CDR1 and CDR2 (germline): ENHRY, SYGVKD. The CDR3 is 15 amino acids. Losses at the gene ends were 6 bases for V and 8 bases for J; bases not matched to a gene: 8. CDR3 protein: CAIRGQGSRDSPLHF. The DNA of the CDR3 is TGTGCCATCAGGGGACAGGGCTCGCGGGATTCACCCCTCCACTTT.

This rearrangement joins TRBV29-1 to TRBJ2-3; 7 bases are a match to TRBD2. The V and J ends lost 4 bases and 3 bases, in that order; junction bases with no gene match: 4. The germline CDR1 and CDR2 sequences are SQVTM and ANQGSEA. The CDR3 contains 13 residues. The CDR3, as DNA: TGCAGCGTTGGCGGGAGAGGAACAGATACGCAGTATTTT. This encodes CSVGGRGTDTQYF.

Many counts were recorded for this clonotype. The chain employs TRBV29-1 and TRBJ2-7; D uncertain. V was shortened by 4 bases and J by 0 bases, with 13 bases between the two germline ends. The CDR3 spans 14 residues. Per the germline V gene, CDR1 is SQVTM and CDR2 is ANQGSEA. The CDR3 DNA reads TGCAGCGTTGGTTATTCGGGCAGCTCCTACGAGCAGTACTTC. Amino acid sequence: CSVGYSGSSYEQYF.

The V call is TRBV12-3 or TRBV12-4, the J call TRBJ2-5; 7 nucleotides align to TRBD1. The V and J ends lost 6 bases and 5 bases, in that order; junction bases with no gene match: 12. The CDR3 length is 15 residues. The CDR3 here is CASSPKRGPPETQYF. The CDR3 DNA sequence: TGTGCCAGCAGCCCCAAGAGGGGGCCCCCCGAGACCCAGTACTTC.

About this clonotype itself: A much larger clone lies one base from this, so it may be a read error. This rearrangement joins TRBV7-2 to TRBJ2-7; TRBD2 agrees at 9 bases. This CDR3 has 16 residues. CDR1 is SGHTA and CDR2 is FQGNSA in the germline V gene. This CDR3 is CASSLGLAGETYERYF. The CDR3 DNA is TGTGCCAGCAGCTTAGGGTTAGCGGGGGAAACCTACGAGCGGTACTTC.

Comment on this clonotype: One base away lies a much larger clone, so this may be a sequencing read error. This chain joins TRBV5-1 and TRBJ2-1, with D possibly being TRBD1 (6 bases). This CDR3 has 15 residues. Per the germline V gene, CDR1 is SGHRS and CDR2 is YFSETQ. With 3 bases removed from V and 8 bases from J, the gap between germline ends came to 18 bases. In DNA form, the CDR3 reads TGCGCCAGCAGCTCACAGGGAAATCGGGGCGATGAGCAGTTCTTC. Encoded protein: CASSSQGNRGDEQFF.

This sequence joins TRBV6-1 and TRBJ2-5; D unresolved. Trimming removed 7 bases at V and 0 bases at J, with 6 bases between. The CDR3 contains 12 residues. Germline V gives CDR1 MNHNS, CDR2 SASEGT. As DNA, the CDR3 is TGTGCCAGCAACGGATACCAAGAGACCCAGTACTTC. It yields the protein CASNGYQETQYF.

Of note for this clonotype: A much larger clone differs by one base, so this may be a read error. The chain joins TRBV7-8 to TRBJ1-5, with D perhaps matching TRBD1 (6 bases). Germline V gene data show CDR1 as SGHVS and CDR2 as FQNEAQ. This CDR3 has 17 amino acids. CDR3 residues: CASSSKLQGGGNQPQPF. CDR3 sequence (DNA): TGTGCCAGCAGCTCTAAGCTACAGGGAGGCGGCAATCAGCCCCAGCCTTTT.

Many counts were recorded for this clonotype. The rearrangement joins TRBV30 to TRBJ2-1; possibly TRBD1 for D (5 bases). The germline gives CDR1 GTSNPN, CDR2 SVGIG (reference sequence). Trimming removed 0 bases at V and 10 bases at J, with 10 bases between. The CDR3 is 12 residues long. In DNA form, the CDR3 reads TGTGCCTGGAGTGTACAAGGGGCAGAGCAGTTCTTC. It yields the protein CAWSVQGAEQFF.

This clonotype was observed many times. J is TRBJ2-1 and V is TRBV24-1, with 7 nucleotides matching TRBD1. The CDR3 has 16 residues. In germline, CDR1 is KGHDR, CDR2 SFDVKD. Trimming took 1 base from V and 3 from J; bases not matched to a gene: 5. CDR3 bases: TGTGCCACCAGTGATTTTGGGGCAGGGGGCTACAATGAGCAGTTCTTC. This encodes CATSDFGAGGYNEQFF.

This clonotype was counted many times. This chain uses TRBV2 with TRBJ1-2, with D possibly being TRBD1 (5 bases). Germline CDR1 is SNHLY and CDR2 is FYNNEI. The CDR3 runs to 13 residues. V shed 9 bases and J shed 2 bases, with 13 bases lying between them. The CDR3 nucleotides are TGTGCCAGTTCTCCCGACAGAAACTATGGCTACACCTTC. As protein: CASSPDRNYGYTF.

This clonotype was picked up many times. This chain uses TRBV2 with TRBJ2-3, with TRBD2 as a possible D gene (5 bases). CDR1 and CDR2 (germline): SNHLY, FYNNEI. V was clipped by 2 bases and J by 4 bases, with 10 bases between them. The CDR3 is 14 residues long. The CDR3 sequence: CASSEPLAADTQYF. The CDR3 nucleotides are TGTGCCAGCAGTGAACCCCTAGCAGCAGATACGCAGTATTTT.

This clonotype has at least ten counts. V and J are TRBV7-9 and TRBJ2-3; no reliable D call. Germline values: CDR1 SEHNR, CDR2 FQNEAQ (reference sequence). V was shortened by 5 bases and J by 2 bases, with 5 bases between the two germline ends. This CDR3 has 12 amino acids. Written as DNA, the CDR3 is TGTGCCAGCAGCACCCTCACAGATACGCAGTATTTT. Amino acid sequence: CASSTLTDTQYF.

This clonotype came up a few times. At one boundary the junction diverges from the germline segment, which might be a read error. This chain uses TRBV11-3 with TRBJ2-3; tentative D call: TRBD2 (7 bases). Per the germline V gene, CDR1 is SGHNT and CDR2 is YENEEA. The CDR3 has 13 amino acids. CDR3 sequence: CTSSPGGAGTQYF. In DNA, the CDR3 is TGTACCAGCAGCCCTGGGGGGGCTGGTACGCAGTATTTT.

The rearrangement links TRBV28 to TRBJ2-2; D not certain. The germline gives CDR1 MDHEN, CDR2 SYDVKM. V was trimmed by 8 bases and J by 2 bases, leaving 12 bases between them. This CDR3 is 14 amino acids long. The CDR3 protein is CASSFDFNTGELFF. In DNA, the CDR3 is TGTGCCAGCTCATTTGACTTTAACACCGGGGAGCTGTTTTTT.